The T cell receptor (beta chain) under discussion was sequenced for a study of blood T cell repertoires in COVID-19. Study-wide context: The samples span acute and convalescent COVID-19 from the United States, Italy and Spain. Nucleic acid was either cDNA or gDNA, and it came from T cells, B-cell-depleted T cells, or PBMCs.

Deletions cut 0 bases from V and 4 bases from J, with 6 bases between. Germline loops: CDR1 WSHSY, CDR2 SAAADI. The CDR3 is 13 amino acids. TCRdb keeps only in-frame clones here, not all; method: immunoSEQ multiplex PCR. The sample yields just under 20,000 clones, 85% to 95% seen once. The chain carries TRBV10-2 and TRBJ1-2; no reliable D call. The TCR originated in a woman aged 50 to 60 with active COVID-19. Material: peripheral blood. The CDR3 bases are TGCGCCAGCAGTGAGTCGGAGGGCTATGGCTACACCTTC. Translated: CASSESEGYGYTF.